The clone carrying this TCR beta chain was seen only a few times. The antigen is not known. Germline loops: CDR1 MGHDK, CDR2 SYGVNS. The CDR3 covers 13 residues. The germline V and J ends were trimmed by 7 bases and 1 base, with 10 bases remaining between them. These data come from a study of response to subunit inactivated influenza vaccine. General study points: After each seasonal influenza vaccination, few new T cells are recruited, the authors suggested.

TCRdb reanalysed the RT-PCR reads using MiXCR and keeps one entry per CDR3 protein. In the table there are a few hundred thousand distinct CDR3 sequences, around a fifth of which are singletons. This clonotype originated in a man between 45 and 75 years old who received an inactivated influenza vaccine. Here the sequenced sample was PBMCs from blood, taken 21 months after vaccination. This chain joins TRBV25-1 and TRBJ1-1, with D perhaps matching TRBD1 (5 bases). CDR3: CASMGDKNTEAFF. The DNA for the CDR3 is TGTGCCAGCATGGGGGATAAGAACACTGAAGCTTTCTTT.